These 18 T cell receptor beta chains came from one sample sequenced in a study of cytomegalovirus exposure and HLA in healthy donors. PCR used 60 Vbeta primers and 13 Jbeta primers. TCRdb keeps only in-frame clones here, not all; method: immunoSEQ multiplex PCR. This sample yields approximately 180,000 clones, of which 75% to 85% are seen a single time; about 3.8% belongs to the top ten. The source material was PBMCs. The receptors were sampled from a woman aged 60 to 75 in good health and CMV-seropositive.

The rearrangement joins TRBV5-4 to TRBJ2-7; 8 positions match TRBD2. CDR1 is SGHNT, CDR2 YYREEE, per germline (reference sequence). The junction had 2 bases not matched to a gene; V was cut back by 6 bases and J by 0 bases. The CDR3 extends over 13 amino acids. The CDR3 is CASKREFSYEQYF. The CDR3 DNA is TGTGCCAGCAAGCGGGAGTTCTCCTACGAGCAGTACTTC.

The chain recombines TRBV21-1 with TRBJ2-7; the table's D call of TRBD2 was not tested on the DNA. TRBV21-1 is reported as a pseudogene. The CDR3 length is 15 residues. The CDR3 is CASSQPGLATKEQYF. The DNA of the CDR3 is TGTGCCAGCAGCCAACCCGGACTAGCCACTAAGGAGCAGTACTTC.

The chain uses TRBV2 and TRBJ2-7; 7 bases fit TRBD2. Germline CDR1 is SNHLY and CDR2 is FYNNEI. The CDR3 extends over 14 amino acids. The J segment lost 10 bases and the V segment lost 8 bases, leaving 17 bases of the junction unmatched. The CDR3 bases are TGTGCCAGCTTCGAAAGGGGCGGAGCGGGAAGTCAGTACTTC. The encoded protein is CASFERGGAGSQYF.

The chain joins TRBV6-8 to TRBJ2-7, with no clear D. The CDR3 length is 13 residues. CDR1 is MNHGY, CDR2 SAAAGT, per germline. The ends were cut back, 1 base at V and 6 bases at J, with 10 bases in the middle. The CDR3 DNA is TGTGCCAGCAGTTACTTCCTGACTGTCGAGCAGTACTTC. Protein: CASSYFLTVEQYF.

The CDR3: CASSRGNNEQFF. For the CDR3, the DNA is TGTGCCAGCAGCCGCGGGAACAATGAGCAGTTCTTC. This chain uses TRBV7-3 with TRBJ2-1; D might be TRBD2 (6 bases). Trimming took off 5 bases at V and 5 bases at J, with 7 bases between the two ends. CDR1 SGHTA and CDR2 FQGTGA come from the germline V gene. This CDR3 contains 12 residues.

The chain joins TRBV6-5 to TRBJ1-3; the match to TRBD1 covers 8 bases. The germline V gene encodes CDR1 MNHEY and CDR2 SVGAGI. V dropped 5 bases and J dropped 4; count of bases not matched to a gene: 7. The CDR3 extends over 15 amino acids. The CDR3 spells CASSAPGTGGNTIYF. In DNA form, the CDR3 reads TGTGCCAGCAGTGCACCCGGGACAGGAGGAAACACCATATATTTT.

A single count supports this clone. The V and J genes are TRBV27 and TRBJ2-5, with 8 bases that match TRBD2. CDR1 and CDR2 (germline): MNHEY, SMNVEV (reference sequence). There are 14 residues in the CDR3. With V trimmed by 3 bases and J by 3 bases, 3 bases remained unmatched. CDR3 nucleotides: TGTGCCAGCAGTTTCCGGCGGGGGGAAGAGACCCAGTACTTC. Translation gives CASSFRRGEETQYF.

This clone showed up just a few times. The chain carries TRBV28 and TRBJ2-1, with 12 nucleotides matching TRBD2. Germline V gives CDR1 MDHEN, CDR2 SYDVKM. The CDR3 runs 17 residues. V was clipped by 5 bases and J by 5 bases; unmatched bases: 10. CDR3 sequence reads: CASSTRLAGAGDNEQFF. The DNA of the CDR3 is TGTGCCAGCAGTACACGACTAGCGGGGGCCGGGGACAATGAGCAGTTCTTC.

The chain is built from TRBV7-6 and TRBJ1-3; 8 positions agree with TRBD1. With V trimmed by 5 bases and J by 4 bases, 4 bases remained unmatched. This CDR3 has 14 amino acids. Germline V gives CDR1 SGHVS, CDR2 FNYEAQ. In DNA, the CDR3 is TGTGCCAGCAGCCCGGACAGGGTGGGAAACACCATATATTTT. Translation gives CASSPDRVGNTIYF.

The chain employs TRBV11-2 and TRBJ2-3; no definite D call. The CDR3 covers 14 residues. The V gene lost 1 base and the J gene lost 7 bases, with 12 bases spanning the gap. Germline V gene sequence: CDR1 SGHAT, CDR2 FQNNGV. As DNA, the CDR3 is TGTGCCAGCAGCTTAGTTACAGCCCCCAATACGCAGTATTTT. Translating gives CASSLVTAPNTQYF. The full variable domain, rest sourced from reference TRBV11-2 and TRBJ2-3, is EAGVAQSPRYKIIEKRQSVAFWCNPISGHATLYWYQQILGQGPKLLIQFQNNGVVDDSQLPKDRFSAERLKGVDSTLKIQPAKLEDSAVYLCASSLVTAPNTQYFGPGTRLTVL.

The chain combines TRBV25-1 with TRBJ2-7; a weak D match, TRBD2 (6 bases). Trimming cost V 5 bases and J 3 bases, with 14 bases left between them. This CDR3 region has 14 residues. Per germline, CDR1 MGHDK and CDR2 SYGVNS. The CDR3: CASSSGGLFYEQYF. CDR3 sequence (DNA): TGTGCCAGCAGTTCTGGAGGGCTATTCTACGAGCAGTACTTC.

The chain has TRBV5-6 and TRBJ2-5; TRBD1 agrees at 8 bases. V was clipped by 4 bases and J by 1 base; unmatched bases: 3. This CDR3 region has 14 residues. Germline lookup yields CDR1 SGHDT and CDR2 YYEEEE. The CDR3: CASSRGTGQETQYF. The CDR3 DNA reads TGTGCCAGCAGCCGTGGGACAGGCCAAGAGACCCAGTACTTC. Combining the CDR3 with reference TRBV5-6 and TRBJ2-5 gives the whole variable domain DAGVTQSPTHLIKTRGQQVTLRCSPKSGHDTVSWYQQALGQGPQFIFQYYEEEERQRGNFPDRFSGHQFPNYSSELNVNALLLGDSALYLCASSRGTGQETQYFGPGTRLLVL.

The chain employs TRBV14 and TRBJ1-5, with 7 bases lining up with TRBD1. The V gene's germline CDR1 is SGHDN and CDR2 FVKESK. CDR3 length: 14 residues. J was trimmed by 4 bases and V by 3 bases; bases with no gene match: 3. The CDR3 here is CASSHSGGNQPQHF. The CDR3 DNA reads as TGTGCCAGCAGCCATTCAGGGGGGAATCAGCCCCAGCATTTT.

This clone was seen just once. The chain carries TRBV27 and TRBJ2-7, with 11 positions matching TRBD2. Looked up from germline, CDR1 is MNHEY and CDR2 is SMNVEV (reference sequence). CDR3 length equals 17 residues. The junction had 5 bases not matched to a gene; V was cut back by 0 bases and J by 1 base. The CDR3 protein is CASSLSQASGRSYEQYF. In DNA, the CDR3 is TGTGCCAGCAGTTTATCTCAGGCTAGCGGGAGGTCCTACGAGCAGTACTTC.

This rearrangement joins TRBV19 to TRBJ1-5, with D maybe TRBD1 (6 bases). The CDR3 length is 14 residues. Germline V CDR1 and CDR2: LNHDA, SQIVND (reference sequence). V was cut by 7 bases and J by 7 bases, with 17 bases left in between. DNA for the CDR3: TGTGCCAGTACCATGGGGGGGGCGGAGCAGCCCCAGCATTTT. Amino acids: CASTMGGAEQPQHF. Using reference TRBV19 and TRBJ1-5 for the parts outside the CDR3, the full variable domain is DGGITQSPKYLFRKEGQNVTLSCEQNLNHDAMYWYRQDPGQGLRLIYYSQIVNDFQKGDIAEGYSVSREKKESFPLTVTSAQKNPTAFYLCASTMGGAEQPQHFGDGTRLSIL.

This rearrangement joins TRBV11-3 to TRBJ2-7; TRBD2 matches 7 bases. Trimming at V came to 1 base and at J to 3 bases, leaving 3 bases not matched to a gene. The CDR3 length is 14 residues. Germline loops: CDR1 SGHNT, CDR2 YENEEA. CDR3 loop: CASSLVGGSYEQYF. CDR3 nucleotides: TGTGCCAGCAGCTTAGTAGGCGGGAGCTACGAGCAGTACTTC.

This clone is a singleton in its sample. The chain carries TRBV2 and TRBJ2-5, with D possibly being TRBD2 (5 bases). Germline CDR1 is SNHLY and CDR2 is FYNNEI. Trimming shortened V by 0 bases and J by 2 bases, and 10 bases separated the two germline ends. The CDR3 is made up of 15 amino acids. Here the CDR3 reads CASSEALGLQETQYF. The CDR3 DNA follows: TGTGCCAGCAGTGAAGCGCTTGGACTGCAAGAGACCCAGTACTTC.

This clone was detected a few times. The chain couples TRBV5-5 to TRBJ1-4; tentative D call: TRBD1 (5 bases). The length of the CDR3 is 15 residues. Between the trimmed V and J ends, which lost 2 bases and 13 bases, there was a span of 21 bases. Germline CDR1 is SGHKS and CDR2 is YYEKEE (reference sequence). The CDR3 nucleotides are TGTGCCAGCAGCTTAGCGGGACCCAGGGCGGCGCCACTGTTTTTT. Its translation is CASSLAGPRAAPLFF.